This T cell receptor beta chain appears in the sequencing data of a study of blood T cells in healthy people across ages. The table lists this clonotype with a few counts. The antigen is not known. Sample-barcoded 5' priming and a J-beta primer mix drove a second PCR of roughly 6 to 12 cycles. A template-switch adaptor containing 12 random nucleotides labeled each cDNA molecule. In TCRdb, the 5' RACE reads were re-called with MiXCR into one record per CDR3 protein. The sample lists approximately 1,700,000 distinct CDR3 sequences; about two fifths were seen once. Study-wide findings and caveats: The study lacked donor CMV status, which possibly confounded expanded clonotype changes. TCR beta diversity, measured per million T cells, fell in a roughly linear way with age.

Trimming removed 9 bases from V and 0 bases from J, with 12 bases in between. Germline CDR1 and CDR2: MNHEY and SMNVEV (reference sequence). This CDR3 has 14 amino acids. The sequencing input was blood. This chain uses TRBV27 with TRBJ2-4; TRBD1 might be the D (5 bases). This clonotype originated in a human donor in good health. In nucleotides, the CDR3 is TGTGCCAGTGCGACAGCTCTAGCCAAAAACATTCAGTACTTC. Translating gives CASATALAKNIQYF.